The present T cell receptor beta chain was sequenced within a study of control samples from healthy donors and cancer patients. Profiled with immunoSEQ multiplex PCR; TCRdb holds only in-frame clones, not every one. The table includes approximately 97,000 clones, almost 90% detected once. Germline V gene data show CDR1 as MGHRA and CDR2 as YSYEKL. The V segment lost 2 bases and the J segment 4 bases; nucleotides outside the gene matches: 11. CDR3 length: 17 amino acids. The sample consisted of blood. The TCR sequence derives from a young man in good health. V gene TRBV4-1 combines with J gene TRBJ2-3; 8 nucleotides align to TRBD1. CDR3 residues: CASSQHRTGIVADTQYF. Written as DNA, the CDR3 is TGCGCCAGCAGCCAACATCGGACAGGGATAGTGGCAGATACGCAGTATTTT.